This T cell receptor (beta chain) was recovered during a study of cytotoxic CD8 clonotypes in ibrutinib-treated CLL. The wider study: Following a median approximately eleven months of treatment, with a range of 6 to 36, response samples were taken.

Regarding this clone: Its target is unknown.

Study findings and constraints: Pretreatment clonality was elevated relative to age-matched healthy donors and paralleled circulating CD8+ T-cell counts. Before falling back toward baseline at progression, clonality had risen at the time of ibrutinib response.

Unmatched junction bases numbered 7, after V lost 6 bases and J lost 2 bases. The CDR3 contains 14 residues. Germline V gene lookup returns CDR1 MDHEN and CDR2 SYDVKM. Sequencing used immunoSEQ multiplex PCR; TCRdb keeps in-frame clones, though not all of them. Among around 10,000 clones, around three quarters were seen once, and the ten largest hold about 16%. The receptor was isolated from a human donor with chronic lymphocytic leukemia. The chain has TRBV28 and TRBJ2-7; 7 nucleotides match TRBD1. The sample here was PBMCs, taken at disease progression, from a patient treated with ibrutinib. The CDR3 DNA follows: TGTGCCAGCAGCTCCGCAGGGGGAACCTACGAGCAGTACTTC. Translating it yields CASSSAGGTYEQYF.